The 30 T cell receptor beta chains listed next were all sequenced from one sample in a study of identical twins. Using its own MiXCR run on the 5' RACE reads, TCRdb lists one record per CDR3 protein. The table records some 690,000 distinct CDR3 sequences, 21% of them present only once. This sample also appeared in a second study, on T cells expressing NK-cell markers.

The sequenced material came from PBMCs. The source of these receptors is a woman aged 18-30 years in good health.

The chain carries TRBV5-1 and TRBJ2-1; D is ambiguous. The CDR3 covers 11 residues. Germline lookup yields CDR1 SGHRS and CDR2 YFSETQ. The V and J ends lost 4 bases and 9 bases respectively, with 8 bases between them. The CDR3 DNA sequence: TGCGCCAGCAGCCATACCGGTGAGCAGTTCTTC. Translation gives CASSHTGEQFF.

The chain recombines TRBV5-5 with TRBJ2-7; 7 positions agree with TRBD1. The CDR3 runs to 14 residues. The V segment lost 4 bases and the J segment 0 bases; nucleotides outside the gene matches: 4. Germline-derived CDR1 and CDR2 are SGHKS and YYEKEE (reference sequence). The chain's CDR3 is CASSVRGNSYEQYF. The CDR3 region has the DNA TGTGCCAGCAGCGTCAGGGGGAACTCCTACGAGCAGTACTTC. Full variable domain (outside the CDR3, taken from reference TRBV5-5 and TRBJ2-7): DAGVTQSPTHLIKTRGQQVTLRCSPISGHKSVSWYQQVLGQGPQFIFQYYEKEERGRGNFPDRFSARQFPNYSSELNVNALLLGDSALYLCASSVRGNSYEQYFGPGTRLTVT.

Ten or more counts support this clonotype. The chain employs TRBV12-3 or TRBV12-4 and TRBJ1-1, with TRBD1 as a possible D gene (5 bases). Trimming took off 2 bases at V and 9 bases at J, with 22 bases between the two ends. The CDR3 sequence is 16 residues long. CDR3 protein: CASSLRYSPLRAQAFF. CDR3 nucleotide sequence: TGTGCCAGCAGTTTAAGGTATTCTCCTCTCAGGGCCCAAGCTTTCTTT.

This clonotype was seen at least ten times. The rearrangement uses TRBV7-2 and TRBJ1-6; a weak D match, TRBD1 (5 bases). Trimming took off 3 bases at V and 7 bases at J, with 7 bases between the two ends. This CDR3 region has 13 residues. Germline assignment: CDR1 SGHTA and CDR2 FQGNSA. CDR3 sequence reads: CASSLAGNSPLHF. The CDR3, as DNA: TGTGCCAGCAGCTTGGCAGGGAATTCACCCCTCCACTTT.

This clonotype has more than one count but fewer than ten. The genes are TRBV20-1 and TRBJ2-3, with 7 nucleotides matching TRBD1. J was trimmed by 7 bases and V by 6 bases; bases with no gene match: 10. The germline gives CDR1 DFQATT, CDR2 SNEGSKA (reference sequence). The CDR3 extends over 13 amino acids. This chain's CDR3 is CSARGLHGYTQYF. The CDR3 nucleotides are TGCAGTGCGAGGGGGCTTCATGGGTATACGCAGTATTTT.

This clonotype came up many times. The chain is built from TRBV12-3 or TRBV12-4 and TRBJ2-5; a weak D match, TRBD2 (6 bases). This CDR3 comprises 15 residues. V dropped 4 bases and J dropped 14 bases, with 26 bases sitting between them. The CDR3: CASSSPRSDYDGPYF. The CDR3 nucleotides are TGTGCCAGCAGTTCACCACGATCGGACTATGATGGACCTTACTTC.

The chain is built from TRBV5-5 and TRBJ2-1, with 7 bases aligning to TRBD1. From germline, CDR1 is SGHKS and CDR2 YYEKEE (reference sequence). This CDR3 has 15 amino acids. V shed 3 bases and J 2 bases; nucleotides not matched to a gene: 5. Here the CDR3 DNA reads TGTGCCAGCAGCTGGACGACAGGGCCCTACAATGAGCAGTTCTTC. Its protein is CASSWTTGPYNEQFF. Full variable domain (outside the CDR3, taken from reference TRBV5-5 and TRBJ2-1): DAGVTQSPTHLIKTRGQQVTLRCSPISGHKSVSWYQQVLGQGPQFIFQYYEKEERGRGNFPDRFSARQFPNYSSELNVNALLLGDSALYLCASSWTTGPYNEQFFGPGTRLTVL.

This clonotype was counted ten times or more. The chain carries TRBV12-3 or TRBV12-4 and TRBJ1-5, with D unresolved. The CDR3 extends over 14 amino acids. Trimming shortened V by 5 bases and J by 5 bases, and 13 bases separated the two germline ends. The chain's CDR3 is CASSLGPEYQPQHF. In DNA form, the CDR3 reads TGTGCCAGCAGTCTCGGTCCCGAGTATCAGCCCCAGCATTTT.

The chain combines TRBV5-6 with TRBJ2-1; D is possibly TRBD1 or TRBD2 (5 bases each). The germline gives CDR1 SGHDT, CDR2 YYEEEE. V lost 5 bases and J lost 0, with 18 bases in between. This CDR3 is 17 amino acids long. The CDR3 nucleotides read TGTGCCAGCAGAATCAACCGTGGGGGAATCTCCTACAATGAGCAGTTCTTC. Amino acids: CASRINRGGISYNEQFF.

The rearrangement joins TRBV6-1 to TRBJ2-3; D gene ambiguous. CDR3 length: 16 amino acids. Germline V lookup: CDR1 MNHNS, CDR2 SASEGT. V was pared by 2 bases and J by 2 bases, with 14 bases between. The CDR3 sequence is CASSEYGQSLTDTQYF. The CDR3 coding sequence is TGTGCCAGCAGTGAATACGGCCAGTCCCTCACAGATACGCAGTATTTT.

This clonotype was seen more than once but under ten times. J is TRBJ2-3 and V is TRBV6-5, with 11 bases that match TRBD1. This CDR3 contains 16 residues. Trimming at V came to 2 bases and at J to 4 bases, leaving 5 bases not matched to a gene. Germline V gene lookup returns CDR1 MNHEY and CDR2 SVGAGI. The chain's CDR3 is CASSYVSGQGADTQYF. CDR3 nucleotides: TGTGCCAGCAGTTACGTCTCGGGACAGGGGGCAGATACGCAGTATTTT.

The rearrangement links TRBV20-1 to TRBJ2-5; D is possibly TRBD1 (6 bases). V shed 5 bases and J shed 2 bases, with 12 bases lying between them. The CDR3 runs to 13 residues. CDR1 and CDR2 from the germline V gene are DFQATT and SNEGSKA (reference sequence). Here the CDR3 reads CSAGRDTQETQYF. CDR3 bases: TGCAGTGCTGGCCGGGACACACAAGAGACCCAGTACTTC.

The chain couples TRBV5-6 to TRBJ2-7, with 7 bases lining up with TRBD2. CDR1 is SGHDT, CDR2 YYEEEE, per germline. Trimming took 0 bases from V and 6 from J; bases not matched to a gene: 6. CDR3 length: 14 amino acids. The CDR3 DNA reads as TGTGCCAGCAGCTTGGGGGACGGGGGGAGCGAGCAGTACTTC. It translates to CASSLGDGGSEQYF.

Remarks on this clonotype: It may be a read error: a sequence one base away is much more abundant. The chain couples TRBV20-1 to TRBJ1-2; TRBD1 matches 9 bases. J lost 8 bases, V lost 6 bases, and 7 bases had no gene match. Germline V lookup: CDR1 DFQATT, CDR2 SNEGSKA (reference sequence). The CDR3 runs to 12 residues. For the CDR3, the DNA is TGCAGTGCCTACCACGGGACAGGGGGCTACACCTTC. Encoded protein: CSAYHGTGGYTF.

This clonotype was detected many times. J is TRBJ2-7 and V is TRBV29-1, with 7 bases that match TRBD2. Germline CDR1 and CDR2: SQVTM and ANQGSEA. The trim removed 5 bases at V and 4 bases at J, leaving 14 bases unmatched. This CDR3 comprises 15 residues. The CDR3 nucleotides read TGCAGCGTTCCGTCTCAGGGCGGGAGTAGGTACGAGCAGTACTTC. Amino acid sequence: CSVPSQGGSRYEQYF.

The chain recombines TRBV5-6 with TRBJ2-6, with D hard to call. CDR1 is SGHDT and CDR2 is YYEEEE in the germline V gene. The CDR3 spans 14 residues. V was shortened by 5 bases and J by 1 base, with 7 bases between the two germline ends. In DNA, the CDR3 is TGTGCCAGCAGACTACAATCTGGGGCCAACGTCCTGACTTTC. Amino acid sequence: CASRLQSGANVLTF.

The V and J genes are TRBV10-3 and TRBJ2-5; D is unresolved. The germline V and J ends were trimmed by 10 bases and 5 bases, with 17 bases remaining between them. This CDR3 is 13 amino acids long. Germline values: CDR1 ENHRY, CDR2 SYGVKD. CDR3 nucleotide sequence: TGTGCCACTGGACCGGCAGCTCGGGAGACCCAGTACTTC. Translating it yields CATGPAARETQYF.

The gene calls are TRBV20-1 and TRBJ2-7; the D call may be TRBD1 or TRBD2 (6 bases each). Trimming pared 0 bases from V and 5 bases from J, leaving 11 bases between. The CDR3 runs 13 residues. CDR1 and CDR2 (germline): DFQATT, SNEGSKA (reference sequence). The CDR3 here is CSARDTGANEQYF. Here the CDR3 DNA reads TGCAGTGCTAGAGATACGGGGGCAAACGAGCAGTACTTC.

This chain joins TRBV6-5 and TRBJ2-1; D call uncertain. V shed 2 bases and J shed 7 bases, with 21 bases lying between them. Germline lookup yields CDR1 MNHEY and CDR2 SVGAGI. The CDR3 runs to 17 residues. This CDR3 is CASSYQAIALLGNEQFF. For the CDR3, the DNA is TGTGCCAGCAGTTACCAAGCTATTGCACTCCTTGGTAATGAGCAGTTCTTC.

There are a few counts of this clonotype. CDR3 residues: CASSVGQDYYGYTF. The CDR3 DNA is TGTGCCAGCAGCGTAGGGCAGGATTACTATGGCTACACCTTC. The rearrangement joins TRBV9 to TRBJ1-2; D is undetermined. V gave up 0 bases and J gave up 3 bases, with 9 bases separating them. The CDR3 is 14 residues long. Looked up from germline, CDR1 is SGDLS and CDR2 is YYNGEE.

This clonotype appeared a few times. The V and J genes are TRBV21-1 and TRBJ1-1; the table's D call, TRBD1, has no DNA check behind it. TRBV21-1 constitutes a pseudogene. This CDR3 contains 13 residues. CDR3 DNA: TGTGCCAGCCTAGCGGGACAGGGGGTTAGAGCTTTCTTT. Translation: CASLAGQGVRAFF.

This clonotype was counted only a few times. The chain has TRBV5-1 and TRBJ2-1; D perhaps matches TRBD1 (6 bases). V lost 5 bases, J lost 10 bases, and 10 bases lay in between. The CDR3 contains 11 residues. Germline V gene sequence: CDR1 SGHRS, CDR2 YFSETQ. The CDR3 nucleotides are TGCGCCAGCAGGAACAGGGAGGAGCAGTTCTTC. Protein sequence: CASRNREEQFF. Variable domain in full (rest from reference TRBV5-1 and TRBJ2-1): KAGVTQTPRYLIKTRGQQVTLSCSPISGHRSVSWYQQTPGQGLQFLFEYFSETQRNKGNFPGRFSGRQFSNSRSEMNVSTLELGDSALYLCASRNREEQFFGPGTRLTVL.

V usage is TRBV6-1 and J usage is TRBJ2-1; D gene uncertain. V was cut by 7 bases and J by 0 bases, with 7 bases left in between. The germline V gene has CDR1 MNHNS and CDR2 SASEGT. The CDR3 is 13 amino acids. The CDR3: CASMMDSYNEQFF. DNA for the CDR3: TGTGCCAGCATGATGGACTCCTACAATGAGCAGTTCTTC.

In this sample, this clonotype turned up a few times. The chain couples TRBV20-1 to TRBJ1-3; D gene ambiguous. CDR3 length: 15 residues. V lost 3 bases and J lost 1, with 13 bases in between. Germline assignment: CDR1 DFQATT and CDR2 SNEGSKA (reference sequence). CDR3 sequence: CSASPATGSGNTIYF. DNA for the CDR3: TGCAGTGCTAGTCCCGCGACGGGTTCTGGAAACACCATATATTTT.

This clonotype was counted ten times or more. This chain uses TRBV9 with TRBJ2-1; 8 nucleotides align to TRBD2. The CDR3 spans 17 residues. V was clipped by 0 bases and J by 5 bases; unmatched bases: 10. Germline values: CDR1 SGDLS, CDR2 YYNGEE. The CDR3, as DNA: TGTGCCAGCAGCGTAGAAGGAGACGGCGGGGGGCACAATGAGCAGTTCTTC. Protein product: CASSVEGDGGGHNEQFF.

There are a few counts of this clonotype. This chain uses TRBV7-9 with TRBJ2-1; weak D call: TRBD2 (5 bases). This CDR3 is built from 14 residues. The germline CDR1 and CDR2 sequences are SEHNR and FQNEAQ (reference sequence). Trimming removed 1 base from V and 6 bases from J, with 10 bases in between. DNA of the CDR3: TGTGCCAGCAGCTTAGTCGGGAACCCCAATGAGCAGTTCTTC. Translation gives CASSLVGNPNEQFF.

The J gene is TRBJ1-1, the V gene TRBV5-1; D call uncertain. V lost 0 bases to trimming and J lost 1 base, with 10 bases between them. CDR1 is SGHRS, CDR2 YFSETQ, per germline. There are 15 residues in the CDR3. As DNA, the CDR3 is TGCGCCAGCAGCTTGGGCGGCAGGCCGAACACTGAAGCTTTCTTT. It specifies CASSLGGRPNTEAFF.

A few counts support this clonotype. The rearrangement joins TRBV6-1 to TRBJ2-6; D is uncertain. Per the germline V gene, CDR1 is MNHNS and CDR2 is SASEGT. Trimming pared 7 bases from V and 0 bases from J, leaving 13 bases between. This CDR3 region has 16 residues. CDR3 sequence: CASKGTRGSGANVLTF. CDR3 in DNA: TGTGCCAGCAAAGGAACCCGAGGCTCTGGGGCCAACGTCCTGACTTTC.

The CDR3 DNA reads as TGCAGTGCTAGGGTTGGGACGGGCACAGATACGCAGTATTTT. Amino acids: CSARVGTGTDTQYF. The J gene is TRBJ2-3, the V gene TRBV20-1; perhaps D is TRBD1 or TRBD2 (5 bases each). The germline gives CDR1 DFQATT, CDR2 SNEGSKA (reference sequence). The CDR3 runs to 14 residues. Trimming took 3 bases from V and 1 from J, leaving 11 bases between them.

The rearrangement links TRBV7-2 to TRBJ2-1, with D tentatively TRBD2 (5 bases). V dropped 3 bases and J dropped 3 bases, with 9 bases sitting between them. Germline V gives CDR1 SGHTA, CDR2 FQGNSA. The CDR3 loop spans 14 amino acids. The CDR3 is CASSFAGFYNEQFF. The DNA of the CDR3 is TGTGCCAGCAGCTTCGCGGGCTTCTACAATGAGCAGTTCTTC.